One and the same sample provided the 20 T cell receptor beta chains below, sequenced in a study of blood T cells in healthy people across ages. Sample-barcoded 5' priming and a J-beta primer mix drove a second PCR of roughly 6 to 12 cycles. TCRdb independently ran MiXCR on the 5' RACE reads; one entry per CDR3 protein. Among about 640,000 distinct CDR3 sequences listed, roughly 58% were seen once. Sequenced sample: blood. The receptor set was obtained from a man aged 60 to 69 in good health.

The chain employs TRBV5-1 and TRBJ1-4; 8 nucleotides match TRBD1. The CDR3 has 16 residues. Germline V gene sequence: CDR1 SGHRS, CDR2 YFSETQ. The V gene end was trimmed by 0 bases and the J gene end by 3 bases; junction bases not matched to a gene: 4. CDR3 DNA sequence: TGCGCCAGCAGCTTGGGACAGGGGCCGGCTAATGAAAAACTGTTTTTT. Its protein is CASSLGQGPANEKLFF.

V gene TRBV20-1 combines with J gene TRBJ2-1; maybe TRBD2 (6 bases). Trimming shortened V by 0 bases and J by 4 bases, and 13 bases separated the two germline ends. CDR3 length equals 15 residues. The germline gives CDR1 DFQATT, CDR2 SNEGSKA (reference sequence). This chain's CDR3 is CSARDRGKGYNEQFF. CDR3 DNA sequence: TGCAGTGCTAGAGATCGCGGGAAGGGATACAATGAGCAGTTCTTC.

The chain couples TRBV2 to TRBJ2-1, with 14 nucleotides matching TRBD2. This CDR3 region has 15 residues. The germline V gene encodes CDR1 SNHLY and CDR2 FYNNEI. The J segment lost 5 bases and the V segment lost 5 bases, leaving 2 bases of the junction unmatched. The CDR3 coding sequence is TGTGCCAGCAGTAGACTAGCGGGGGGGGACAATGAGCAGTTCTTC. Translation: CASSRLAGGDNEQFF. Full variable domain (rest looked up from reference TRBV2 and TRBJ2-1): EPEVTQTPSHQVTQMGQEVILRCVPISNHLYFYWYRQILGQKVEFLVSFYNNEISEKSEIFDDQFSVERPDGSNFTLKIRSTKLEDSAMYFCASSRLAGGDNEQFFGPGTRLTVL.

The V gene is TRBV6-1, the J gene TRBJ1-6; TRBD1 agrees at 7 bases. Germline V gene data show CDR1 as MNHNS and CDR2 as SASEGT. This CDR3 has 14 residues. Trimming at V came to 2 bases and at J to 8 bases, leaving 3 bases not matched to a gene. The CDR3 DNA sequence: TGTGCCAGCAGTGAAATCGACAGGGATTCACCCCTCCACTTT. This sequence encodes CASSEIDRDSPLHF.

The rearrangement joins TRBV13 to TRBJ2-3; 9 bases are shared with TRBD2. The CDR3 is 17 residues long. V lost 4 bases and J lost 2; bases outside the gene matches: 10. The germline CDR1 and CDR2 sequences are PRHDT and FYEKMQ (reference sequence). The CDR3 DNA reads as TGTGCCAGCAGCTACTACCCGACTAGCGGCGACACAGATACGCAGTATTTT. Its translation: CASSYYPTSGDTDTQYF. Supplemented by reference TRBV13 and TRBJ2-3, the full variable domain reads AAGVIQSPRHLIKEKRETATLKCYPIPRHDTVYWYQQGPGQDPQFLISFYEKMQSDKGSIPDRFSAQQFSDYHSELNMSSLELGDSALYFCASSYYPTSGDTDTQYFGPGTRLTVL.

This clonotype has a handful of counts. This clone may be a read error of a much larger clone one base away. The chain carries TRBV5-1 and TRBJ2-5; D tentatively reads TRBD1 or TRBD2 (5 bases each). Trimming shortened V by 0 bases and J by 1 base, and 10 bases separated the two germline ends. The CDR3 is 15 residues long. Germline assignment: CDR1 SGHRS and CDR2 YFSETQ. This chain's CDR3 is CASSLVWDLQETQYF. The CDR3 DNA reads TGCGCCAGCAGCTTGGTTTGGGACCTCCAAGAGACCCAGTACTTC. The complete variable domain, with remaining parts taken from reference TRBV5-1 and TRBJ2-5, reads KAGVTQTPRYLIKTRGQQVTLSCSPISGHRSVSWYQQTPGQGLQFLFEYFSETQRNKGNFPGRFSGRQFSNSRSEMNVSTLELGDSALYLCASSLVWDLQETQYFGPGTRLLVL.

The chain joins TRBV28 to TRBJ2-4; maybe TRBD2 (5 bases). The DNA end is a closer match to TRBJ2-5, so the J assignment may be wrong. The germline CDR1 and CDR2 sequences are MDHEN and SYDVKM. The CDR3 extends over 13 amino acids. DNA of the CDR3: TGTGCCAGCAGTTCCGGGGTTTTAGAGACCCAGTACTTC. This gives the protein CASSSGVLETQYF.

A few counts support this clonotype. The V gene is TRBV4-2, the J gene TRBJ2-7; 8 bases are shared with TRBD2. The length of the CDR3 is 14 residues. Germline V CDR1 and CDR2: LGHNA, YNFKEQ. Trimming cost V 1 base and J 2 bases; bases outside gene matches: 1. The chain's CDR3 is CASSQGGRTYEQYF. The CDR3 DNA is TGTGCCAGCAGCCAAGGCGGGAGGACCTACGAGCAGTACTTC.

CDR3 sequence (DNA): TGCGCCGCCACAACTAGCGGGACTAGCACAGATACGCAGTATTTT. This translates into CAATTSGTSTDTQYF. V usage is TRBV5-1 and J usage is TRBJ2-3; 10 nucleotides align to TRBD2. This CDR3 comprises 15 residues. J lost 0 bases, V lost 10 bases, and 8 bases had no gene match. Per germline, CDR1 SGHRS and CDR2 YFSETQ. The full variable domain, with the rest looked up from reference TRBV5-1 and TRBJ2-3, is KAGVTQTPRYLIKTRGQQVTLSCSPISGHRSVSWYQQTPGQGLQFLFEYFSETQRNKGNFPGRFSGRQFSNSRSEMNVSTLELGDSALYLCAATTSGTSTDTQYFGPGTRLTVL.

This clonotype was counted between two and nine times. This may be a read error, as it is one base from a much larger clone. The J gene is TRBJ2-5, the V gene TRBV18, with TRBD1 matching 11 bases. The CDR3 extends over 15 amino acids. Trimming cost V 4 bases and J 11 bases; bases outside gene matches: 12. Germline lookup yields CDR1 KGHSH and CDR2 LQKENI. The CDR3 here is CASSRGQGANNEQYF. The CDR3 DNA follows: TGTGCCAGCTCACGAGGACAGGGGGCGAACAATGAGCAGTACTTC.

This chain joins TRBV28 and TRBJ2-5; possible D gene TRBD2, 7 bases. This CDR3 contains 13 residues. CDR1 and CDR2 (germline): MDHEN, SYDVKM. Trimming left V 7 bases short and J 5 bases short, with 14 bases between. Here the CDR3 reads CASIQGGRETQYF. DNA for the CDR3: TGTGCCAGCATACAGGGAGGGAGGGAGACCCAGTACTTC.

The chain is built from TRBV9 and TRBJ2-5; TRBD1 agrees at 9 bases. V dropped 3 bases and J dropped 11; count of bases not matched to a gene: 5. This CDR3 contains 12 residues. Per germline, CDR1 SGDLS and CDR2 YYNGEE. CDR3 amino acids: CASSAQGAPQYF. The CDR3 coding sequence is TGTGCCAGCAGCGCACAGGGGGCTCCGCAGTACTTC.

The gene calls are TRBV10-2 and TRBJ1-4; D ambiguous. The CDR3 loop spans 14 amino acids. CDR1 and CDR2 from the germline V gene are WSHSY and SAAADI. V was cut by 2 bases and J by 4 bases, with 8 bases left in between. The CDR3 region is CASSERQDNEKLFF. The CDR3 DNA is TGCGCCAGCAGTGAGAGGCAGGATAATGAAAAACTGTTTTTT.

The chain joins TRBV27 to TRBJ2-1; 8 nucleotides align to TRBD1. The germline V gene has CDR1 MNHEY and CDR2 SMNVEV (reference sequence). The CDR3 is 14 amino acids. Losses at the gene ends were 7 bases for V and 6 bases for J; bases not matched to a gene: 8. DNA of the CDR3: TGTGCCAGCACCCCCGACAGGGGAGGCAATGAGCAGTTCTTC. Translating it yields CASTPDRGGNEQFF.

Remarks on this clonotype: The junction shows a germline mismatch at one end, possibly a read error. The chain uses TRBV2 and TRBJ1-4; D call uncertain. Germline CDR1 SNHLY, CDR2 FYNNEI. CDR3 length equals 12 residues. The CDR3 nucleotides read TGTGCCAGCAGTGAAGGCCAGAGAAAACGGTTTTTT. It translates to CASSEGQRKRFF.

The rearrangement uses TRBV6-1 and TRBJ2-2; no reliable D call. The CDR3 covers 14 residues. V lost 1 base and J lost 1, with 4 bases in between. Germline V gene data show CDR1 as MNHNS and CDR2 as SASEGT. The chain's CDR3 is CASSEGRNTGELFF. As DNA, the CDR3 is TGTGCCAGCAGTGAAGGCAGGAACACCGGGGAGCTGTTTTTT.

The CDR3 DNA follows: TGTGCCAGCAGCCAAGATCAAGAGGCTCAAGAGACCCAGTACTTC. Translating gives CASSQDQEAQETQYF. The chain employs TRBV3-1 and TRBJ2-5, with D unclear. The germline CDR1 and CDR2 sequences are LGHDT and YNNKEL (reference sequence). The V and J ends lost 0 bases and 2 bases respectively, with 10 bases between them. This CDR3 has 15 amino acids.

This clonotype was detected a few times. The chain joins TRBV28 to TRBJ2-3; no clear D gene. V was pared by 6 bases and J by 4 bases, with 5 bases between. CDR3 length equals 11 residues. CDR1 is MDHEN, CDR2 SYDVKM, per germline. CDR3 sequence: CASRTADTQYF. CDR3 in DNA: TGTGCCAGCAGGACGGCAGATACGCAGTATTTT.

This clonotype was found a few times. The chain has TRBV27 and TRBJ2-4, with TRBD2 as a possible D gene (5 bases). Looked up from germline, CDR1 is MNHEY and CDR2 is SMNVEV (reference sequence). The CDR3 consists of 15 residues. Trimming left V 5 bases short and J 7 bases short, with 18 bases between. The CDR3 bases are TGTGCCAGCAGTACCACCCCAGCGGCCGGGAACATTCAGTACTTC. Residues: CASSTTPAAGNIQYF.

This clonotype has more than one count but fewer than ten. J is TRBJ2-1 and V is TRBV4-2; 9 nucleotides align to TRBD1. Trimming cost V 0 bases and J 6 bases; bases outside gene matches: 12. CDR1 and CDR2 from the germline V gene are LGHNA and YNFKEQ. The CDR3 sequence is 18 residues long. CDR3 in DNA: TGTGCCAGCAGCCAAGATCAGTTCGGCCGGACAGGGGCCAATGAGCAGTTCTTC. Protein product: CASSQDQFGRTGANEQFF.